This T cell receptor (beta chain) was observed in a study of blood T cell repertoires in COVID-19. Study summary: PBMCs, B-cell-depleted T cells, or T cells were the source of the cDNA or gDNA that made up the material.

This CDR3 contains 14 residues. V lost 5 bases, J lost 3 bases, and 7 bases stayed unmatched. The germline V gene encodes CDR1 SGHVS and CDR2 FQNEAQ. Study processing details: From reference gene primer amplification, estimates of nucleated cell counts were derived. Sequencing was performed with immunoSEQ multiplex PCR; in TCRdb, only in-frame clones are kept and a portion is missing. V, J and clone size reflect that table, while D and trimming were determined from the DNA. The profile shows about 390,000 clones, 87% of them singletons. Seattle patient enrollment occurred during active infection, with longitudinal follow-up thereafter.

The V and J genes are TRBV7-8 and TRBJ2-7; 7 nucleotides match TRBD1. The sample consisted of peripheral blood. The TCR originated in a woman aged 55-69 years with COVID-19, enrolled during active disease. The CDR3 is CASSRQGRHYEQYF. CDR3 coding DNA: TGTGCCAGCAGCAGACAGGGTCGACACTACGAGCAGTACTTC.